This T cell receptor beta chain is drawn from a study of response to subunit inactivated influenza vaccine. Overall study results and limits: The authors proposed limited new T cell recruitment per seasonal influenza vaccination.

Between the trimmed V and J ends, which lost 6 bases and 3 bases, there was a span of 9 bases. CDR3 length: 12 residues. TCRdb ran MiXCR on the RT-PCR reads and lists one entry per CDR3 protein. Among hundreds of thousands of distinct CDR3 sequences listed, approximately 15% were seen once. This clonotype was observed a handful of times. Its target is not known. The sequence was obtained from a man aged 45-65 years who received an inactivated influenza vaccine. The genes are TRBV12-3 or TRBV12-4 and TRBJ2-7; the D is unclear. This material consisted of PBMCs from blood, taken roughly 15 days before vaccination. This chain's CDR3 is CASSRNYYEQYF. For the CDR3, the DNA is TGTGCCAGCAGCCGGAACTACTACGAGCAGTACTTC.